This T cell receptor (beta chain) was recovered during a study of blood T cell repertoires in COVID-19. Turning to the study itself: The analysed material was cDNA or gDNA that came from T cells, B-cell-depleted T cells, or PBMCs.

This CDR3 has 15 residues. The ends lost 5 bases at V and 3 bases at J; junction bases unmatched: 7. CDR1 is SGHTA and CDR2 is FQGTGA in the germline V gene. Per the authors' pipeline: Reference gene primer amplification in the assay estimated nucleated cell counts. Method: immunoSEQ multiplex PCR; TCRdb's copy keeps in-frame clones and lacks some. V and J calls and clone size are those listed in that table; D and trimming were worked out from the DNA. The table lists around 200,000 clones, roughly nine tenths of them singletons. The sequence derives from a man aged 65 to 79 with acute or convalescent COVID-19. Sequenced material: peripheral blood. The V gene is TRBV7-3, the J gene TRBJ2-1, with 7 bases fitting TRBD2. The DNA for the CDR3 is TGTGCCAGCAGCCGTGGGTCTAGCGGCTACAATGAGCAGTTCTTC. It specifies CASSRGSSGYNEQFF.